The next 8 T cell receptor beta chains were all read from a single sample in a study of T cells after yellow fever vaccination. Each CDR3 protein gets one entry after TCRdb re-called the 5' RACE reads with MiXCR. The data contain about 210,000 distinct CDR3 sequences, less than 3.5% of them singletons. Material: CD4+ T cells sorted from PBMCs, obtained 10 days after the yellow fever booster vaccination. These receptors all stem from a man between 18 and 29 years old who received the YFV17D yellow fever vaccine.

This clonotype was observed at least ten times. V is TRBV2 and J is TRBJ2-4, with D hard to call. V was cut by 5 bases and J by 2 bases, with 7 bases left in between. The CDR3 has 13 amino acids. Looked up from germline, CDR1 is SNHLY and CDR2 is FYNNEI. CDR3 sequence reads: CASSWATKNIQYF. Written as DNA, the CDR3 is TGTGCCAGCAGTTGGGCAACCAAAAACATTCAGTACTTC.

The table lists this clonotype with a few counts. The V call is TRBV11-2, the J call TRBJ1-1; a possible D gene is TRBD1 (6 bases). CDR3 length: 15 amino acids. The germline gives CDR1 SGHAT, CDR2 FQNNGV. Trimming took 1 base from V and 4 from J, leaving 13 bases between them. This chain's CDR3 is CASSLGGTYGTEAFF. The CDR3 DNA sequence: TGTGCCAGCAGCTTAGGGGGGACATATGGCACTGAAGCTTTCTTT.

The genes are TRBV24-1 and TRBJ2-1, with D uncertain. The CDR3 loop spans 16 amino acids. The germline V and J ends were trimmed by 4 bases and 0 bases, with 12 bases remaining between them. CDR1 is KGHDR, CDR2 SFDVKD, per germline. For the CDR3, the DNA is TGTGCCACCAGTGACCAGGACGCTAGCTCCTACAATGAGCAGTTCTTC. Residues: CATSDQDASSYNEQFF.

There are a few counts of this clonotype. The rearrangement uses TRBV18 and TRBJ1-6, with 8 bases aligning to TRBD1. Germline CDR1 KGHSH, CDR2 LQKENI. V lost 6 bases, J lost 6 bases, and 13 bases stayed unmatched. The length of the CDR3 is 17 residues. The CDR3 spells CASSQELTGGTNSPLHF. Written as DNA, the CDR3 is TGTGCCAGCTCCCAGGAATTAACAGGGGGGACTAATTCACCCCTCCACTTT.

This clonotype was detected many times. The chain has TRBV7-8 and TRBJ2-1; D not resolved. This CDR3 comprises 17 residues. V was cut by 1 base and J by 0 bases, with 13 bases left in between. Germline CDR1 and CDR2: SGHVS and FQNEAQ. CDR3 protein: CASSLGTVPGSYNEQFF. CDR3 coding DNA: TGTGCCAGCAGCTTAGGGACGGTCCCAGGCTCCTACAATGAGCAGTTCTTC. Full variable domain (outside the CDR3, taken from reference TRBV7-8 and TRBJ2-1): GAGVSQSPRYKVAKRGQDVALRCDPISGHVSLFWYQQALGQGPEFLTYFQNEAQLDKSGLPSDRFFAERPEGSVSTLKIQRTQQEDSAVYLCASSLGTVPGSYNEQFFGPGTRLTVL.

This clonotype was seen more than once but under ten times. The CDR3: CKSTRNYQVPDTQYF. CDR3 nucleotide sequence: TGCAAGTCGACCCGTAACTACCAAGTCCCAGATACGCAGTATTTT. J is TRBJ2-3 and V is TRBV20-1, with D hard to call. The V gene's germline CDR1 is DFQATT and CDR2 SNEGSKA (reference sequence). The CDR3 has 15 amino acids.

This clonotype appeared many times. V is TRBV5-5 and J is TRBJ1-2, with TRBD1 as a possible D gene (5 bases). Germline CDR1 reads SGHKS; CDR2 reads YYEKEE (reference sequence). Deletions cut 1 base from V and 0 bases from J, with 10 bases between. The CDR3 is made up of 15 amino acids. Written as DNA, the CDR3 is TGTGCCAGCAGCTTGACAGGTTGGACTAACTATGGCTACACCTTC. It specifies CASSLTGWTNYGYTF.

The chain combines TRBV6-5 with TRBJ2-7; 7 nucleotides match TRBD1. J was trimmed by 4 bases and V by 6 bases; bases with no gene match: 6. The CDR3 length is 13 residues. Germline CDR1 MNHEY, CDR2 SVGAGI. CDR3 nucleotides: TGTGCCAGCAGGTCAGGGGGATCATACGAGCAGTACTTC. Translating it yields CASRSGGSYEQYF.